Listed below are T cell receptor beta chains from one sample, sequenced in a study of blood T cell repertoires in COVID-19. Generated by immunoSEQ multiplex PCR, the TCRdb table keeps only in-frame clones and is missing some. The sample holds under 200,000 clones, 80% seen once. Sequencing input: PBMCs or T cells enriched from blood (not recorded which). These receptors were obtained from a woman aged 60 to 75 who had recovered from COVID-19. Both conserved end residues are part of each CDR3. A D gene is named only where the DNA matches it firmly. Where a row states a size, it is once, few, many or the class of an expanded clone; other rows omit it.

cdr3_length: 19; j_call: TRBJ1-1; d_call: TRBD1; clone_size: NA; v_call: TRBV27; cdr3_aa: CARPVGGGQGIALNTEAFF; cdr3_nt: TGTGCCAGACCTGTCGGAGGGGGACAGGGGATAGCATTGAACACTGAAGCTTTCTTT
cdr3_length: 15; j_call: TRBJ2-7; d_call: TRBD2; clone_size: NA; v_call: TRBV10-2; cdr3_aa: CASSAGTSAAYEQYF; cdr3_nt: TGCGCCAGCAGTGCCGGGACTAGCGCAGCCTACGAGCAGTACTTC
cdr3_length: 13; j_call: TRBJ2-7; d_call: NA; clone_size: NA; v_call: TRBV10-1; cdr3_aa: CASSLYQGSEQYF; cdr3_nt: TGCGCCAGCAGTCTATATCAGGGGAGCGAGCAGTACTTC
cdr3_length: 15; j_call: TRBJ2-1; d_call: TRBD2; clone_size: NA; v_call: TRBV19; cdr3_aa: CASSHLAGGRDEQFF; cdr3_nt: TGTGCCAGTAGTCATCTAGCGGGGGGGCGAGATGAGCAGTTCTTC
cdr3_length: 13; j_call: TRBJ2-5; d_call: NA; clone_size: NA; v_call: TRBV2; cdr3_aa: CASSGQGGETQYF; cdr3_nt: TGTGCCAGCAGTGGGCAGGGGGGCGAGACCCAGTACTTC
cdr3_length: 13; j_call: TRBJ1-1; d_call: NA; clone_size: NA; v_call: TRBV11-2; cdr3_aa: CASSTLVYTEAFF; cdr3_nt: TGTGCCAGCAGCACCTTAGTTTACACTGAAGCTTTCTTT
cdr3_length: 14; j_call: TRBJ1-6; d_call: NA; clone_size: NA; v_call: TRBV11-2; cdr3_aa: CASSFGSGLPPLHF; cdr3_nt: TGTGCCAGCAGCTTCGGGTCAGGACTGCCACCCCTCCACTTT
cdr3_length: 13; j_call: TRBJ1-3; d_call: NA; clone_size: few; v_call: TRBV6-5; cdr3_aa: CASREYAGNTIYF; cdr3_nt: TGTGCCAGCAGGGAGTACGCTGGAAACACCATATATTTT
cdr3_length: 17; j_call: TRBJ1-5; d_call: TRBD1; clone_size: NA; v_call: TRBV5-6; cdr3_aa: CASSLDRGLRDDQPQHF; cdr3_nt: TGTGCCAGCAGCTTGGACAGGGGGCTTAGAGACGATCAGCCCCAGCATTTT
cdr3_length: 14; j_call: TRBJ1-1; d_call: NA; clone_size: few; v_call: TRBV3-1/TRBV3-2; cdr3_aa: CASSNGVLNTEAFF; cdr3_nt: TGTGCCAGCAGCAACGGGGTACTGAACACTGAAGCTTTCTTT
cdr3_length: 13; j_call: TRBJ2-2; d_call: NA; clone_size: NA; v_call: TRBV9; cdr3_aa: CASSVGPPGELFF; cdr3_nt: TGTGCCAGCAGCGTAGGGCCGCCCGGGGAGCTGTTTTTT
cdr3_length: 16; j_call: TRBJ2-2; d_call: TRBD2; clone_size: NA; v_call: TRBV5-1; cdr3_aa: CASSSQLAGDTGELFF; cdr3_nt: TGCGCCAGCAGCTCGCAACTAGCGGGGGACACCGGGGAGCTGTTTTTT
cdr3_length: 14; j_call: TRBJ2-7; d_call: TRBD1; clone_size: NA; v_call: TRBV9; cdr3_aa: CASRVGQGWYEQYF; cdr3_nt: TGTGCCAGCAGGGTAGGACAGGGTTGGTACGAGCAGTACTTC
cdr3_length: 13; j_call: TRBJ1-2; d_call: NA; clone_size: NA; v_call: TRBV27; cdr3_aa: CASSLSGASGYTF; cdr3_nt: TGTGCCAGCAGTTTATCGGGGGCTTCTGGCTACACCTTC
cdr3_length: 14; j_call: TRBJ2-7; d_call: TRBD2; clone_size: NA; v_call: TRBV9; cdr3_aa: CASSLGTSAGEQYF; cdr3_nt: TGTGCCAGCAGCCTAGGGACTAGCGCCGGTGAGCAGTACTTC